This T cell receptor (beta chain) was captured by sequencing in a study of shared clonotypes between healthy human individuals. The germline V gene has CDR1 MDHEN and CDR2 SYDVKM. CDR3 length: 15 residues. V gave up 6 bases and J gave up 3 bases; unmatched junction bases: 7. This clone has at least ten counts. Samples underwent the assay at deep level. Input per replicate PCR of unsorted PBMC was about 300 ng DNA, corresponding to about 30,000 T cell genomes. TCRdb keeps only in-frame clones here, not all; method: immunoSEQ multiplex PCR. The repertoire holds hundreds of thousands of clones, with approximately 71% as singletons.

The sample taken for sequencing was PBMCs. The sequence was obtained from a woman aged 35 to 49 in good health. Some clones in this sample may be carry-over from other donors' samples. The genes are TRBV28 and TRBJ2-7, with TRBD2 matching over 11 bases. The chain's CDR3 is CASRPVLAGVYEQYF. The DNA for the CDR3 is TGTGCCAGCAGGCCGGTACTAGCGGGAGTCTACGAGCAGTACTTC.